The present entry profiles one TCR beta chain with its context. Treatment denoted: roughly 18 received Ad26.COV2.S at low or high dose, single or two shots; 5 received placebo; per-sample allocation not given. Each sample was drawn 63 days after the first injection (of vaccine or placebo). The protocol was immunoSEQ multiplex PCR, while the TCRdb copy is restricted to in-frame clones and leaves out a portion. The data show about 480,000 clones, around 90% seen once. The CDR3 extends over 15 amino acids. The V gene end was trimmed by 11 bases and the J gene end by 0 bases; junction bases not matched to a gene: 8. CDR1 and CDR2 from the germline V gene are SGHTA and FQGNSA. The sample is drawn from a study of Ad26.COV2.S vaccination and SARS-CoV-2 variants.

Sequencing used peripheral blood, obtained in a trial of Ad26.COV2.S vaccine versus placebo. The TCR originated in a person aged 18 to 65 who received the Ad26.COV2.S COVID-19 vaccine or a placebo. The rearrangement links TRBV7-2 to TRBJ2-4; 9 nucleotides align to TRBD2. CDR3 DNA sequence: TGTGCCTCCTCAGGTAGCGGGAGAGCCAAAAACATTCAGTACTTC. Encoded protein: CASSGSGRAKNIQYF.